These 30 T cell receptor beta chains were sequenced from one sample in a study of blood T cell repertoires in COVID-19. Libraries were prepared by immunoSEQ multiplex PCR; TCRdb keeps only in-frame clonotypes and omits some of them. The data show over 150,000 clones, about 83% seen once. Sequencing used peripheral blood. The receptors here all came from a woman aged 60-75 years with COVID-19, enrolled during active disease.

The chain employs TRBV5-1 and TRBJ1-1; 7 nucleotides align to TRBD1. CDR1 and CDR2 (germline): SGHRS, YFSETQ. With V trimmed by 5 bases and J by 4 bases, 11 bases remained unmatched. The length of the CDR3 is 15 residues. DNA of the CDR3: TGCGCCAGCAGAATTGGAACAGGGGCAGGCACTGAAGCTTTCTTT. Its translation is CASRIGTGAGTEAFF. Using reference TRBV5-1 and TRBJ1-1 for the parts outside the CDR3, the full variable domain is KAGVTQTPRYLIKTRGQQVTLSCSPISGHRSVSWYQQTPGQGLQFLFEYFSETQRNKGNFPGRFSGRQFSNSRSEMNVSTLELGDSALYLCASRIGTGAGTEAFFGQGTRLTVV.

The chain carries TRBV5-1 and TRBJ1-1; TRBD1 aligns across 9 bases. Germline loops: CDR1 SGHRS, CDR2 YFSETQ. The CDR3 runs 17 residues. The V segment lost 1 base and the J segment 2 bases; nucleotides outside the gene matches: 9. In DNA, the CDR3 is TGCGCCAGCAGCTTGAGACAGGGGGGTAGGATAAACACTGAAGCTTTCTTT. This translates into CASSLRQGGRINTEAFF.

This rearrangement joins TRBV30 to TRBJ1-6, with unresolved D. The CDR3 runs 11 residues. Per germline, CDR1 GTSNPN and CDR2 SVGIG (reference sequence). V was cut by 1 base and J by 16 bases, with 11 bases left in between. The CDR3 nucleotides are TGTGCCTGGAGTGGAAAGGACTGGCTCCACTTT. It specifies CAWSGKDWLHF.

The rearrangement uses TRBV11-3 and TRBJ2-6, with D hard to call. This CDR3 is 16 amino acids long. V lost 3 bases, J lost 0 bases, and 9 bases lay in between. Germline values: CDR1 SGHNT, CDR2 YENEEA. DNA of the CDR3: TGTGCCAGCAGCTTGAGGCTGGGCTCTGGGGCCAACGTCCTGACTTTC. Its protein product is CASSLRLGSGANVLTF.

This clone appeared a few times. The chain carries TRBV7-9 and TRBJ1-1; tentative D call: TRBD1 (6 bases). The CDR3 contains 13 residues. Trimming took off 7 bases at V and 2 bases at J, with 11 bases between the two ends. The germline gives CDR1 SEHNR, CDR2 FQNEAQ (reference sequence). The CDR3 here is CASTPDSNTEAFF. CDR3 nucleotide sequence: TGTGCCAGCACCCCGGACAGTAACACTGAAGCTTTCTTT.

This chain links TRBV19 with TRBJ1-1; TRBD1 matches 9 bases. The CDR3 is 11 residues long. Germline trimming cut 6 bases from V and 10 bases from J; bases unmatched to any gene: 3. Germline CDR1 LNHDA, CDR2 SQIVND (reference sequence). The chain's CDR3 is CASRTGGRAFF. The DNA for the CDR3 is TGTGCCAGTAGGACAGGGGGACGAGCTTTCTTT.

V usage is TRBV9 and J usage is TRBJ2-5, with D unresolved. This CDR3 is 15 amino acids long. The germline V and J ends were trimmed by 0 bases and 2 bases, with 11 bases remaining between them. Germline CDR1 reads SGDLS; CDR2 reads YYNGEE. The CDR3 DNA is TGTGCCAGCAGCGTAGGAGTTTATCCGCAAGAGACCCAGTACTTC. It specifies CASSVGVYPQETQYF.

The CDR3: CASSQWDRDAEQFF. The CDR3 nucleotides read TGTGCCAGCAGCCAATGGGACAGGGACGCTGAGCAGTTCTTC. The rearrangement links TRBV5-5 to TRBJ2-1, with 9 bases lining up with TRBD1. V shed 4 bases and J 9 bases; nucleotides not matched to a gene: 8. This CDR3 spans 14 amino acids. Looked up from germline, CDR1 is SGHKS and CDR2 is YYEKEE (reference sequence).

J is TRBJ2-7 and V is TRBV27, with a possible D match to TRBD1 (6 bases). CDR3 size: 14 residues. The germline V gene has CDR1 MNHEY and CDR2 SMNVEV (reference sequence). Trimming cost V 2 bases and J 4 bases, with 12 bases left between them. The CDR3: CASSLNRDKYEQYF. The DNA of the CDR3 is TGTGCCAGCAGTTTAAACAGGGACAAGTACGAGCAGTACTTC.

In this sample, this clone turned up a few times. This chain links TRBV7-9 with TRBJ1-6; 10 bases match TRBD1. V was clipped by 5 bases and J by 9 bases; unmatched bases: 7. CDR1 is SEHNR and CDR2 is FQNEAQ in the germline V gene (reference sequence). The CDR3 has 15 residues. The CDR3 nucleotides are TGTGCCAGCAGCCCTGGACAGGGGGTAGTTTCACCCCTCCACTTT. Protein sequence: CASSPGQGVVSPLHF. The variable domain in full, completed from reference TRBV7-9 and TRBJ1-6, reads DTGVSQNPRHKITKRGQNVTFRCDPISEHNRLYWYRQTLGQGPEFLTYFQNEAQLEKSRLLSDRFSAERPKGSFSTLEIQRTEQGDSAMYLCASSPGQGVVSPLHFGNGTRLTVT.

This chain uses TRBV10-1 with TRBJ1-4; D perhaps matches TRBD1 (5 bases). CDR3 length: 16 amino acids. V gave up 3 bases and J gave up 2 bases, with 13 bases separating them. Germline V gene sequence: CDR1 WNHNN, CDR2 SYGVQD (reference sequence). The CDR3 sequence: CASSDLRGSTNEKLFF. In DNA form, the CDR3 reads TGCGCCAGCAGTGATCTAAGGGGAAGCACTAATGAAAAACTGTTTTTT.

In its sample, this clone was seen once. The chain recombines TRBV19 with TRBJ2-6; D perhaps matches TRBD1 (5 bases). The CDR3 is 15 amino acids. Looked up from germline, CDR1 is LNHDA and CDR2 is SQIVND (reference sequence). The ends were cut back, 1 base at V and 2 bases at J, with 6 bases in the middle. The DNA for the CDR3 is TGTGCCAGTAGTATAGGCAGGGCTGGGGCCAACGTCCTGACTTTC. It encodes CASSIGRAGANVLTF.

The V and J genes are TRBV5-1 and TRBJ1-1; TRBD1 might be the D (5 bases). The CDR3 runs 15 residues. Germline loops: CDR1 SGHRS, CDR2 YFSETQ. The V end lost 4 bases, the J end lost 1 base, and 14 bases lay between the germline ends. The CDR3 nucleotides read TGCGCCAGCAGCCCACCAGGGTTGCAGAACACTGAAGCTTTCTTT. Amino acid sequence: CASSPPGLQNTEAFF.

The chain employs TRBV6-5 and TRBJ2-7; 7 nucleotides match TRBD1. The trim removed 5 bases at V and 2 bases at J, leaving 6 bases unmatched. The CDR3 covers 14 residues. The germline V gene has CDR1 MNHEY and CDR2 SVGAGI. Here the CDR3 DNA reads TGTGCCAGCAGTCGGGGACAGCTCCCCTACGAGCAGTACTTC. Translation gives CASSRGQLPYEQYF.

The chain links TRBV7-2 to TRBJ1-5; TRBD1 matches at 8 bases. CDR3 length: 16 residues. Germline V gives CDR1 SGHTA, CDR2 FQGNSA. J gave up 2 bases and V 2 bases, and 5 bases lay outside the gene matches. CDR3 loop: CASSLTGQGGNQPQHF. The CDR3 nucleotides are TGTGCCAGCAGCTTAACCGGACAGGGTGGCAATCAGCCCCAGCATTTT.

The CDR3 here is CASSLGLGLVKRKTYEQYV. The CDR3 nucleotides read TGTGCCAGCAGCCTGGGGCTGGGACTAGTGAAAAGGAAGACCTACGAGCAGTACGTC. The V call is TRBV4-2, the J call TRBJ2-7; 8 positions agree with TRBD2. There are 19 residues in the CDR3. The germline gives CDR1 LGHNA, CDR2 YNFKEQ. V lost 4 bases to trimming and J lost 2 bases; unmatched junction nucleotides: 19.

The chain employs TRBV19 and TRBJ1-1; D remains unclear. The CDR3 covers 14 residues. V was cut by 8 bases and J by 8 bases, with 21 bases left in between. Germline V gene lookup returns CDR1 LNHDA and CDR2 SQIVND (reference sequence). The CDR3 reads CASLLRGSDREAFF. The CDR3 bases are TGTGCCAGTTTACTCCGGGGATCGGATAGGGAAGCTTTCTTT.

The chain joins TRBV20-1 to TRBJ1-1; D is uncertain. With 3 bases removed from V and 0 bases from J, the gap between germline ends came to 11 bases. This CDR3 is 14 amino acids long. Germline CDR1 is DFQATT and CDR2 is SNEGSKA (reference sequence). The CDR3 loop reads CSASSRLMNTEAFF. CDR3 coding DNA: TGCAGTGCTAGTTCCAGGCTCATGAACACTGAAGCTTTCTTT.

This chain uses TRBV24-1 with TRBJ2-1, with 10 bases identical to TRBD2. The V gene's germline CDR1 is KGHDR and CDR2 SFDVKD. J was trimmed by 4 bases and V by 0 bases; bases with no gene match: 5. The CDR3 loop spans 17 amino acids. This chain's CDR3 is CATSDLGLAGEYNEQFF. CDR3 DNA: TGTGCCACCAGTGATTTGGGGCTAGCGGGGGAGTACAATGAGCAGTTCTTC.

This rearrangement joins TRBV5-6 to TRBJ2-7; the D gene is possibly TRBD2 (5 bases). V was pared by 7 bases and J by 2 bases, with 19 bases between. The germline CDR1 and CDR2 sequences are SGHDT and YYEEEE. The CDR3 loop spans 15 amino acids. The CDR3 DNA sequence: TGTGCCAGCCACTTGAATGGGGAGACCCCCTACGAGCAGTACTTC. Translating it yields CASHLNGETPYEQYF.

This clone came up a few times. This chain links TRBV27 with TRBJ2-2; tentative D call: TRBD2 (5 bases). Germline CDR1 MNHEY, CDR2 SMNVEV (reference sequence). There are 13 residues in the CDR3. Between the trimmed V and J ends, which lost 6 bases and 5 bases, there was a span of 10 bases. Here the CDR3 DNA reads TGTGCCAGCAGCGGGGATCGGACCGGGGAGCTGTTTTTT. Translated: CASSGDRTGELFF.

The genes are TRBV6-6 and TRBJ2-3, with D unresolved. This CDR3 spans 13 amino acids. Germline V lookup: CDR1 MNHNY, CDR2 SVGAGI (reference sequence). V was cut by 4 bases and J by 3 bases, with 8 bases left in between. Here the CDR3 DNA reads TGTGCCAGCAGTTTAGAGAGGACAGATACGCAGTATTTT. Its translation: CASSLERTDTQYF.

In its sample, this clone was seen once. This chain links TRBV5-1 with TRBJ2-7; 8 bases fit TRBD1. Trimming at V came to 0 bases and at J to 4 bases, leaving 3 bases not matched to a gene. The CDR3 runs to 14 residues. Germline V gene lookup returns CDR1 SGHRS and CDR2 YFSETQ. The CDR3 sequence: CASSLDGQGYEQYV. Written as DNA, the CDR3 is TGCGCCAGCAGCTTGGATGGACAGGGATACGAGCAGTACGTC.

The chain joins TRBV2 to TRBJ2-5, with D possibly TRBD2 on 6 matching bases. Germline CDR1 reads SNHLY; CDR2 reads FYNNEI. The V gene lost 5 bases and the J gene lost 0 bases, with 10 bases spanning the gap. This CDR3 spans 14 amino acids. CDR3: CASSFGTYQETQYF. For the CDR3, the DNA is TGTGCCAGCAGTTTCGGGACTTACCAAGAGACCCAGTACTTC. Together with reference TRBV2 and TRBJ2-5, the CDR3 gives the full variable domain: EPEVTQTPSHQVTQMGQEVILRCVPISNHLYFYWYRQILGQKVEFLVSFYNNEISEKSEIFDDQFSVERPDGSNFTLKIRSTKLEDSAMYFCASSFGTYQETQYFGPGTRLLVL.

V gene TRBV5-6 combines with J gene TRBJ1-2; 7 bases fit TRBD1. Trimming at V came to 4 bases and at J to 4 bases, leaving 10 bases not matched to a gene. The CDR3 sequence is 15 residues long. Germline-derived CDR1 and CDR2 are SGHDT and YYEEEE. The CDR3 DNA reads TGTGCCAGCAGCAAATTGTCGGGACAGATCTATGGCTACACCTTC. It is translated as CASSKLSGQIYGYTF.

The chain links TRBV7-8 to TRBJ2-5, with TRBD2 matching 11 bases. J lost 5 bases, V lost 3 bases, and 5 bases had no gene match. The CDR3 totals 15 residues. Per germline, CDR1 SGHVS and CDR2 FQNEAQ. The CDR3 DNA reads TGTGCCAGCAGCTTTAGCGGGAGGGGTAGGGAGACCCAGTACTTC. Protein: CASSFSGRGRETQYF.

The chain has TRBV5-1 and TRBJ1-1; D ambiguous. The V end was cut by 0 bases, the J end by 1 base, with 10 bases between. This CDR3 is 15 amino acids long. CDR1 is SGHRS, CDR2 YFSETQ, per germline. The DNA of the CDR3 is TGCGCCAGCAGCTTGGTAGAGGGTCCGAACACTGAAGCTTTCTTT. Its protein is CASSLVEGPNTEAFF.

The gene calls are TRBV6-5 and TRBJ1-5; 12 nucleotides agree with TRBD1. The CDR3 loop spans 15 amino acids. Germline V CDR1 and CDR2: MNHEY, SVGAGI. The ends lost 7 bases at V and 3 bases at J; junction bases unmatched: 4. DNA of the CDR3: TGTGCCAGCACCCGGGACAGGGGGCCCAATCAGCCCCAGCATTTT. This gives the protein CASTRDRGPNQPQHF.

The chain combines TRBV7-2 with TRBJ1-2; TRBD1 aligns across 11 bases. Germline V gene data show CDR1 as SGHTA and CDR2 as FQGNSA. The CDR3 is made up of 15 amino acids. Germline trimming cut 4 bases from V and 8 bases from J; bases unmatched to any gene: 9. CDR3 in amino acids: CASSYPGQGVFGYTF. In nucleotides, the CDR3 is TGTGCCAGCAGCTATCCGGGACAGGGGGTATTCGGCTACACCTTC.

J is TRBJ2-1 and V is TRBV5-4; the match to TRBD2 covers 15 bases. The CDR3 runs 15 residues. CDR1 SGHNT and CDR2 YYREEE come from the germline V gene (reference sequence). V was pared by 4 bases and J by 8 bases, with 4 bases of the junction left unmatched. The CDR3 coding sequence is TGTGCCAGCAGCCCAGGGACTAGCGGGAGGTATGAGCAGTTCTTC. It encodes CASSPGTSGRYEQFF.